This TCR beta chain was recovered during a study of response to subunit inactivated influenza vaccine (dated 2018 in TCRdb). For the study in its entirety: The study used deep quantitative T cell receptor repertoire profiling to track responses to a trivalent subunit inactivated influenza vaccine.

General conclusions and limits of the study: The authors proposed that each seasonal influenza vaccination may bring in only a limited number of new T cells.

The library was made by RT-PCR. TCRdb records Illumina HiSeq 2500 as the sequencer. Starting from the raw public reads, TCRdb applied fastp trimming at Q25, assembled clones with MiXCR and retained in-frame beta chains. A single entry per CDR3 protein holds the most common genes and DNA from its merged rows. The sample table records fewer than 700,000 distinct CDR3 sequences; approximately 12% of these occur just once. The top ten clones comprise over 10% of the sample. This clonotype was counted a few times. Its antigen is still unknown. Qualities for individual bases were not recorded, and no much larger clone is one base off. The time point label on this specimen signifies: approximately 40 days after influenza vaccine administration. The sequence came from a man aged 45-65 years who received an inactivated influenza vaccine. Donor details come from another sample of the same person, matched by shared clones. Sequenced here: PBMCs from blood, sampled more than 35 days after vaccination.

The DNA sequence reads TGTGCCAGCAGTACCACCTCCGGGGCGATCACCGGGGAGCTGTTTTTT. It codes for CASSTTSGAITGELFF. The rearranged segments are TRBV27 and TRBJ2-2; the D segment may tentatively be TRBD1 or TRBD2, each giving 5 matched bases. The CDR3 has 16 amino acids, counting the end cysteine and phenylalanine. Only the CDR3 region is kept as DNA, spanning 48 bases read in frame from base 1. At the junction V is shortened by 5 bases and J by 4 bases, with 17 bases in between. In the germline V gene (reference sequence), CDR1 corresponds to MNHEY and CDR2 to SMNVEV.